The rows below give T cell receptor beta chains drawn from one sample of a study of vaccination effects on CD4 cells after COVID-19. Antigen specificity for these receptors is unknown. Clones were sequenced by immunoSEQ multiplex PCR, and TCRdb holds only the in-frame ones, with some missing. The profile shows tens of thousands of clones, around three quarters of them singletons. The material sequenced was CD4+ T cells from PBMCs cultured with HCoV-OC43 spike peptides, taken after COVID-19 vaccination. The receptor set was obtained from a human donor who received a COVID-19 vaccine. The CDR3 runs from the conserved cysteine through the conserved F or W. The order of the fields is D gene, clone size, V gene, J gene, CDR3 protein, CDR3 DNA. D genes are given only for firm matches. Clone size, where shown, is once, few, many, or a class for clones that have expanded.

.	.	TRBV2	TRBJ2-5	CASSEGRGETQYF	TGTGCCAGCAGTGAAGGAAGAGGAGAGACCCAGTACTTC
.	.	TRBV28	TRBJ2-2	CASHPGDANTGELFF	TGTGCCAGCCATCCCGGGGACGCGAACACCGGGGAGCTGTTTTTT
.	.	TRBV6-1	TRBJ2-3	CASSDVGVGTFTQYF	TGTGCCAGCAGTGACGTGGGGGTCGGTACCTTTACGCAGTATTTT
.	.	TRBV5-1	TRBJ2-1	CASSFLAGIYNEQFF	TGCGCCAGCAGCTTTCTCGCGGGGATCTACAATGAGCAGTTCTTC
.	.	TRBV5-4	TRBJ2-1	CASSLADNEQFF	TGTGCCAGCAGCTTGGCTGACAATGAGCAGTTCTTC
.	few	TRBV7-9	TRBJ1-1	CASSLEDTEAFF	TGTGCCAGCAGCTTGGAGGACACTGAAGCTTTCTTT
TRBD1	.	TRBV7-3	TRBJ1-3	CASSRQGPLDSGNTIYF	TGTGCCAGCAGTAGACAGGGGCCTCTCGACTCTGGAAACACCATATATTTT
.	.	TRBV2	TRBJ2-3	CASSDRGSTDTQYF	TGTGCCAGCAGTGACAGGGGTAGCACAGATACGCAGTATTTT
.	.	TRBV4-2	TRBJ1-6	CASSQVGGGVGSPLHF	TGTGCCAGCAGCCAAGTTGGTGGGGGAGTTGGTTCACCCCTCCACTTT
TRBD2	.	TRBV28	TRBJ2-5	CASSIPGGGKTQYF	TGTGCCAGCAGCATCCCGGGGGGTGGAAAGACCCAGTACTTC
.	.	TRBV12-5	TRBJ2-3	CASGQEERDRRYF	TGTGCTAGTGGCCAAGAGGAGCGGGACAGGAGGTATTTT
.	once	TRBV18	TRBJ1-2	CASSPGVQDGYTF	TGTGCCAGCTCACCGGGGGTTCAGGATGGCTACACCTTC
TRBD1	.	TRBV27	TRBJ1-1	CASSAGTGVRGEAFF	TGTGCCAGCAGTGCCGGGACAGGGGTTCGGGGTGAAGCTTTCTTT
TRBD1	.	TRBV6-6	TRBJ1-1	CASRDRGNTEAFF	TGTGCCAGCAGGGACAGGGGGAACACTGAAGCTTTCTTT
.	.	TRBV12-3/TRBV12-4	TRBJ1-6	CASSTTGLSPLHF	TGTGCCAGCAGTACCACAGGGCTCTCACCCCTCCACTTT
TRBD1	.	TRBV5-8	TRBJ1-2	CASAKGQNYGYTF	TGTGCCAGCGCCAAGGGACAGAACTATGGCTACACCTTC
.	once	TRBV12-5	TRBJ2-2	CASGFYLDGNTGELFF	TGTGCTAGTGGTTTTTATCTGGACGGGAACACCGGGGAGCTGTTTTTT
.	.	TRBV10-3	TRBJ2-5	CAIKEGETQYF	TGTGCCATCAAAGAAGGGGAGACCCAGTACTTC
TRBD1	few	TRBV5-6	TRBJ1-6	CASSLGQGTSPLHF	TGTGCCAGCAGCTTAGGACAGGGGACCTCACCCCTCCACTTT
TRBD1	.	TRBV5-1	TRBJ1-3	CASSSGTGVPGNTIYF	TGCGCCAGCAGCTCCGGGACAGGGGTTCCTGGAAACACCATATATTTT
.	.	TRBV19	TRBJ2-5	CASSNQLVGQETQYF	TGTGCCAGTAGTAACCAACTCGTAGGGCAAGAGACCCAGTACTTC
.	once	TRBV27	TRBJ2-5	CASSFRGRRGSEETQYF	TGTGCCAGCAGTTTCCGTGGACGGAGGGGATCTGAAGAGACCCAGTACTTC
.	few	TRBV19	TRBJ2-2	CASSIGSNTGELFF	TGTGCCAGTAGTATTGGGTCGAACACCGGGGAGCTGTTTTTT
.	.	TRBV29-1	TRBJ2-1	CSVEEGRGSSYNEQFF	TGCAGCGTTGAAGAGGGTAGGGGGAGCTCCTACAATGAGCAGTTCTTC
TRBD2	.	TRBV30	TRBJ2-3	CAWSPYWTSRGDTQYF	TGTGCCTGGAGTCCTTACTGGACTAGCCGCGGAGATACGCAGTATTTT
TRBD1	few	TRBV10-2	TRBJ1-6	CASSQTGRDSPLHF	TGCGCCAGCAGCCAGACAGGGAGGGATTCACCCCTCCACTTT
.	.	TRBV5-4	TRBJ2-5	CASSPGQGLYQETQYF	TGTGCCAGCAGCCCCGGTCAGGGCTTGTACCAAGAGACCCAGTACTTC